What follows describes a single T cell receptor (beta chain). V was pared by 6 bases and J by 4 bases, with 12 bases between. The CDR3 consists of 13 residues. Germline V CDR1 and CDR2: MNHNS, SASEGT. This sample is drawn from a study of T cells after yellow fever vaccination. A single record per CDR3 protein comes from TCRdb applying MiXCR to the 5' RACE reads. The sample has fewer than 650,000 distinct CDR3 sequences, about a fifth seen once. The chain links TRBV6-1 to TRBJ1-2; possibly TRBD1 for D (5 bases). The sample in question was PBMCs, obtained approximately 22 days after the first yellow fever vaccination. This TCR was sampled from a man younger than 35 who received the YFV17D yellow fever vaccine. The CDR3 loop is CASSLTAAYGYTF. The DNA of the CDR3 is TGTGCCAGCAGCCTGACAGCGGCCTATGGCTACACCTTC.